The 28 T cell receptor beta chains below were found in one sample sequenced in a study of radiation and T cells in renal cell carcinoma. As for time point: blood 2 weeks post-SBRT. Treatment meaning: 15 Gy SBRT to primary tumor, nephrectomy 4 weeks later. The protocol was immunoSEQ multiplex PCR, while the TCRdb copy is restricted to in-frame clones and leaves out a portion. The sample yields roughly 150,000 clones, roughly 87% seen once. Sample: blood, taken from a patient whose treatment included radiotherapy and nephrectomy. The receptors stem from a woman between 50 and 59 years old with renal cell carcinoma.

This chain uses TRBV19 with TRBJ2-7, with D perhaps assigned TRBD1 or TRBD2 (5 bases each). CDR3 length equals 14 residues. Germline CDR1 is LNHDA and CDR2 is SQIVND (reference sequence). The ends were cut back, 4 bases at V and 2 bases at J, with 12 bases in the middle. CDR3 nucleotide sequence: TGTGCCAGTAGTAGCCGGGACGGAGCCTACGAGCAGTACTTC. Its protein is CASSSRDGAYEQYF.

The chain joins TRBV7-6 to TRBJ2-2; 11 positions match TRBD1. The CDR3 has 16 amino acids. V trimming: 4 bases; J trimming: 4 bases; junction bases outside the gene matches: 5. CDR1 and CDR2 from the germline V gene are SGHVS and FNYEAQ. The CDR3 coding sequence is TGTGCCAGCAGCTACGGACAGGGGGCTCTCACCGGGGAGCTGTTTTTT. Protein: CASSYGQGALTGELFF. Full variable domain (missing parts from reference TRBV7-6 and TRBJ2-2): GAGVSQSPRYKVTKRGQDVALRCDPISGHVSLYWYRQALGQGPEFLTYFNYEAQQDKSGLPNDRFSAERPEGSISTLTIQRTEQRDSAMYRCASSYGQGALTGELFFGEGSRLTVL.

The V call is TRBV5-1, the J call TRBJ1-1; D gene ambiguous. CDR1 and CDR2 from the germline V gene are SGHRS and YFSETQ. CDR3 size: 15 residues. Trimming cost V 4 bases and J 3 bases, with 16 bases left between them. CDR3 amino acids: CASSPAGPMDTEAFF. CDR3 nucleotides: TGCGCCAGCAGCCCAGCTGGACCGATGGACACTGAAGCTTTCTTT.

This CDR3 is CASSLRGANVLTF. CDR3 nucleotide sequence: TGTGCCAGCAGCTTGAGGGGAGCCAACGTCCTGACTTTC. The rearrangement uses TRBV5-8 and TRBJ2-6; the D gene is possibly TRBD1 (5 bases). This CDR3 is 13 amino acids long. Trimming took off 1 base at V and 7 bases at J, with 6 bases between the two ends. In germline, CDR1 is SGHTS, CDR2 YDEGEE.

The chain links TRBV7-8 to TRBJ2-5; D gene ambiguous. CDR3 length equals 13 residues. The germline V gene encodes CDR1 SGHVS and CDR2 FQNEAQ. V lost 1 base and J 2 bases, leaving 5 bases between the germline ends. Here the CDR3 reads CASSLVLQETQYF. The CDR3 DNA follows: TGTGCCAGCAGCTTAGTACTACAAGAGACCCAGTACTTC.

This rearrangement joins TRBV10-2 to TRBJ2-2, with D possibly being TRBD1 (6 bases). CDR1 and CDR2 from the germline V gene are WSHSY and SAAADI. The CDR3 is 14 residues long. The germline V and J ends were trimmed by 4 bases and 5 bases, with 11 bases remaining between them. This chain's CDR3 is CASSVYRETGELFF. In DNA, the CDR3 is TGCGCCAGCAGTGTCTACAGGGAAACCGGGGAGCTGTTTTTT.

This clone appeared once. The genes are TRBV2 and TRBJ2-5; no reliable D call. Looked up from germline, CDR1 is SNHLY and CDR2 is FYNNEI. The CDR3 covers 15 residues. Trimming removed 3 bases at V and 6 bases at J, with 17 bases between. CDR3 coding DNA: TGTGCCAGCAGTGAGCACCCCCCCTGGCGAAAGACCCAGTACTTC. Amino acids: CASSEHPPWRKTQYF.

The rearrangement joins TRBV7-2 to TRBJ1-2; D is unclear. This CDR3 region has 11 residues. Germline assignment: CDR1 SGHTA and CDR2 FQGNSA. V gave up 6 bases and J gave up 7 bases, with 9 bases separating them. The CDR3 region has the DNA TGTGCCAGCAGGGGGAGGTTTGGCTACACCTTC. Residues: CASRGRFGYTF.

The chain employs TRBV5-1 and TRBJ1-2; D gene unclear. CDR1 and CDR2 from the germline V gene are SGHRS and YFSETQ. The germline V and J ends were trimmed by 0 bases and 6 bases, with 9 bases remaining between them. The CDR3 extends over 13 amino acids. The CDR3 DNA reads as TGCGCCAGCAGCTTGGAGGGTGACGATGGCTACACCTTC. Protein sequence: CASSLEGDDGYTF.

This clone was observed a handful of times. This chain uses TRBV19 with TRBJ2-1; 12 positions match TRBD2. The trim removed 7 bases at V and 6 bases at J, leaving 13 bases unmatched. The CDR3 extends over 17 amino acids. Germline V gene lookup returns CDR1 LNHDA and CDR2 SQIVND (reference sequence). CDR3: CASTNYQTSGGLNEQFF. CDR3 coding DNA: TGTGCCAGTACTAACTACCAGACTAGCGGGGGCCTCAATGAGCAGTTCTTC.

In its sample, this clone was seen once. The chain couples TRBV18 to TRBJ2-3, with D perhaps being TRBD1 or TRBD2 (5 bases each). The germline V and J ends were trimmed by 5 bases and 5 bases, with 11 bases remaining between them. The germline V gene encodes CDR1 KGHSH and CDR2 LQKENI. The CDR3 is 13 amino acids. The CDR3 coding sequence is TGTGCCAGCTCATCGACAGAGGGAGATACGCAGTATTTT. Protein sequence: CASSSTEGDTQYF.

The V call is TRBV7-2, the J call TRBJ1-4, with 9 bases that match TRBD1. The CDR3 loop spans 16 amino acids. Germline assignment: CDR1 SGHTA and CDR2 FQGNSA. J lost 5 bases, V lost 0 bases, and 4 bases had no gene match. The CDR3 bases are TGTGCCAGCAGCTTAGCCCCACAGGGGGCGAATGAAAAACTGTTTTTT. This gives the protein CASSLAPQGANEKLFF.

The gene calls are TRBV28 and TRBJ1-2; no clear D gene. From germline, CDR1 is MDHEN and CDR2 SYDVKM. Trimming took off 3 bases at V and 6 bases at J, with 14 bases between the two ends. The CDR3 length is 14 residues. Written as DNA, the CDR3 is TGTGCCAGCAGTTTGGAAACCCGCTCTAATGGCTACACCTTC. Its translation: CASSLETRSNGYTF.

This CDR3 is CASSDVGSGNTEAFF. CDR3 DNA sequence: TGTGCCAGTTCAGACGTTGGTTCGGGGAACACTGAAGCTTTCTTT. The gene calls are TRBV7-9 and TRBJ1-1; no firm D call. CDR3 size: 15 residues. Germline lookup yields CDR1 SEHNR and CDR2 FQNEAQ (reference sequence). Trimming took 9 bases from V and 1 from J, leaving 18 bases between them.

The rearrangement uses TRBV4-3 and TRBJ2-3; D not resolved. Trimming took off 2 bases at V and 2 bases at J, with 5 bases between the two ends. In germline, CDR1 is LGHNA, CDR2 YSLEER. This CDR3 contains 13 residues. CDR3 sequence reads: CASSQSLTDTQYF. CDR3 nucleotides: TGCGCCAGCAGCCAATCCCTCACAGATACGCAGTATTTT.

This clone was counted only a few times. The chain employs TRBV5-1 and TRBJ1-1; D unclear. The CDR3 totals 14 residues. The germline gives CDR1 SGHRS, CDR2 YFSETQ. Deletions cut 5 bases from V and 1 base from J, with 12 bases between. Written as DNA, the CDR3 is TGCGCCAGCAGTCCCTCTCCACCGAACACTGAAGCTTTCTTT. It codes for CASSPSPPNTEAFF. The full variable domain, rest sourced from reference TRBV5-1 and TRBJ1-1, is KAGVTQTPRYLIKTRGQQVTLSCSPISGHRSVSWYQQTPGQGLQFLFEYFSETQRNKGNFPGRFSGRQFSNSRSEMNVSTLELGDSALYLCASSPSPPNTEAFFGQGTRLTVV.

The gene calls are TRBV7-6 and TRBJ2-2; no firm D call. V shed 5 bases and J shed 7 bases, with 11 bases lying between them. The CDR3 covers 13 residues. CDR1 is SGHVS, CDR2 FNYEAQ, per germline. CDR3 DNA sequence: TGTGCCAGCAGCCCCGCAGTCGTCGGGGAGCTGTTTTTT. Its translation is CASSPAVVGELFF.

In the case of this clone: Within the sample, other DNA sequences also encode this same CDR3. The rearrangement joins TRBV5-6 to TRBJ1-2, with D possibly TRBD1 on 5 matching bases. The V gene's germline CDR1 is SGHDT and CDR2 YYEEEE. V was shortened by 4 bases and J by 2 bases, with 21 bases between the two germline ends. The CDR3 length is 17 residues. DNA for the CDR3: TGTGCCAGCAGCAGGTACTCTAGGGACCTAGGGAACTATGGCTACACCTTC. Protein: CASSRYSRDLGNYGYTF.

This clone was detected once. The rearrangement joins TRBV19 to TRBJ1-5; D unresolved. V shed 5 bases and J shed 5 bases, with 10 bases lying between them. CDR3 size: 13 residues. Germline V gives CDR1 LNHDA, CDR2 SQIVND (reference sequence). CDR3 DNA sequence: TGTGCCAGTAGTTGGAGGGTGGATCAGCCCCAGCATTTT. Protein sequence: CASSWRVDQPQHF. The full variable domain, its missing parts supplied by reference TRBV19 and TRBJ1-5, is DGGITQSPKYLFRKEGQNVTLSCEQNLNHDAMYWYRQDPGQGLRLIYYSQIVNDFQKGDIAEGYSVSREKKESFPLTVTSAQKNPTAFYLCASSWRVDQPQHFGDGTRLSIL.

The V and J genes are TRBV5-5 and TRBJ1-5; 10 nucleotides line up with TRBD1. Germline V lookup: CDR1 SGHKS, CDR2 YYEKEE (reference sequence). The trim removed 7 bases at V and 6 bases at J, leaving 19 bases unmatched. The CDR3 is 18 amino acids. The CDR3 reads CASSYTTGGTTGSQPQHF. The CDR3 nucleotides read TGTGCCAGCTCATACACGACAGGGGGCACGACAGGGTCTCAGCCCCAGCATTTT.

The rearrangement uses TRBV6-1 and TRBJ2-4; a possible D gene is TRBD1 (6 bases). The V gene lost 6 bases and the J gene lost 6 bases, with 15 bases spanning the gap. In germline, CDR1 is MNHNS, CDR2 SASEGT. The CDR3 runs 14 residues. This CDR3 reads CASSQIRDINIQYF. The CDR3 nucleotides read TGTGCCAGCAGCCAAATCCGGGACATAAACATTCAGTACTTC.

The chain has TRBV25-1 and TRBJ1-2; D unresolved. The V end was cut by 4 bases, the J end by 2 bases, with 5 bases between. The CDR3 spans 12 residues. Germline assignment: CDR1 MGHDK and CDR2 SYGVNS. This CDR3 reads CASSAQNYGYTF. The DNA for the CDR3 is TGTGCCAGCAGTGCACAGAACTATGGCTACACCTTC.

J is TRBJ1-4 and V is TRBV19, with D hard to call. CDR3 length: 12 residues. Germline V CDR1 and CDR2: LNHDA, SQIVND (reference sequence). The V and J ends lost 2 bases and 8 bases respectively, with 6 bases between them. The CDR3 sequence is CASSIWPEKLFF. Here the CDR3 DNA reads TGTGCCAGTAGTATATGGCCGGAAAAACTGTTTTTT.

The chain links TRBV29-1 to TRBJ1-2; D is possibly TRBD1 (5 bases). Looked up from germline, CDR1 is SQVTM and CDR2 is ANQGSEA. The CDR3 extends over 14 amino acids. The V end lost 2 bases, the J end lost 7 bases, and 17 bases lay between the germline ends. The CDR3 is CSVESPGVPLGYTF. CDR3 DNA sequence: TGCAGCGTTGAAAGTCCGGGGGTCCCACTTGGCTACACCTTC.

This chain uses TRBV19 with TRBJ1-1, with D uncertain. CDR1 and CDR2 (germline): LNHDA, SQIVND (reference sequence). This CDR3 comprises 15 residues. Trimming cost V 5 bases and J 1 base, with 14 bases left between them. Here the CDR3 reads CASSYIPEENTEAFF. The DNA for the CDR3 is TGTGCCAGTAGTTATATACCAGAGGAGAACACTGAAGCTTTCTTT.

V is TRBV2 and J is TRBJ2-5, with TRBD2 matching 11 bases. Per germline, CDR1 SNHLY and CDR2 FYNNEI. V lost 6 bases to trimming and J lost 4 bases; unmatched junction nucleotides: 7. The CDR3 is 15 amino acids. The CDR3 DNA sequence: TGTGCCAGCAGCGGTCGGCTAGCGGGGGGAGAGACCCAGTACTTC. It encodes CASSGRLAGGETQYF. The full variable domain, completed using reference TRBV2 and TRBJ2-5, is EPEVTQTPSHQVTQMGQEVILRCVPISNHLYFYWYRQILGQKVEFLVSFYNNEISEKSEIFDDQFSVERPDGSNFTLKIRSTKLEDSAMYFCASSGRLAGGETQYFGPGTRLLVL.

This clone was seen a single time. The CDR3 here is CASSVTGGQETQYF. Here the CDR3 DNA reads TGTGCCAGCAGCGTAACAGGGGGACAAGAGACCCAGTACTTC. The rearrangement links TRBV2 to TRBJ2-5, with 8 bases matching TRBD1. Germline CDR1 is SNHLY and CDR2 is FYNNEI. The junction had 5 bases not matched to a gene; V was cut back by 6 bases and J by 2 bases. CDR3 length equals 14 residues.

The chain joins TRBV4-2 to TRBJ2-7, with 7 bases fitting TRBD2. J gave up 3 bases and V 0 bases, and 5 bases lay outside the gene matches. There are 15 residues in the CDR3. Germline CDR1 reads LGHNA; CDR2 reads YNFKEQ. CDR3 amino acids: CASSQEGAGDYEQYF. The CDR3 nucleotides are TGTGCCAGCAGCCAAGAAGGGGCGGGGGACTACGAGCAGTACTTC.